This TCR beta chain was recorded in a study of response to subunit inactivated influenza vaccine. The CDR3 spans 14 residues. Looked up from germline, CDR1 is SQVTM and CDR2 is ANQGSEA. V was shortened by 2 bases and J by 3 bases, with 11 bases between the two germline ends. To note about this clonotype: The antigen is not known.

General study results and limits: That few new T cells are recruited by each seasonal influenza vaccination was the authors' suggestion.

A single record per CDR3 protein comes from TCRdb applying MiXCR to the RT-PCR reads. The table has around 850,000 distinct CDR3 sequences, around 18% seen once. This sequence was found in a man aged 45 to 65 who received an inactivated influenza vaccine. The sequences come from PBMCs from blood, collected 5 days after vaccination. V usage is TRBV29-1 and J usage is TRBJ2-1; D might be TRBD1 (7 bases). The CDR3 protein is CSVEPQGGYNEQFF. Here the CDR3 DNA reads TGCAGCGTTGAACCCCAGGGGGGCTACAATGAGCAGTTCTTC.